The 9 T cell receptor beta chains below come from one sample, sequenced in a study of T cell changes during pregnancy in multiple sclerosis. This table comes from immunoSEQ multiplex PCR, and its TCRdb copy is limited to in-frame clones, with some not included. There are some 69,000 clones in the sample; approximately 92% occur only once, and approximately 2% lies in the top ten. The source material was peripheral blood, sampled in the second trimester of pregnancy. The receptors originated from a female donor in good health, enrolled as a control in a pregnancy study.

This clone was recorded only once. The chain has TRBV19 and TRBJ1-1; tentative D call: TRBD1 (5 bases). Germline-derived CDR1 and CDR2 are LNHDA and SQIVND (reference sequence). Between the trimmed V and J ends, which lost 3 bases and 2 bases, there was a span of 16 bases. This CDR3 contains 16 residues. The CDR3 region is CASSIRVGRANTEAFF. CDR3 DNA sequence: TGTGCCAGTAGTATCAGAGTGGGCAGGGCTAACACTGAAGCTTTCTTT.

The chain couples TRBV27 to TRBJ2-7; perhaps TRBD2 as D (5 bases). The V gene's germline CDR1 is MNHEY and CDR2 SMNVEV (reference sequence). V gave up 4 bases and J gave up 5 bases, with 12 bases separating them. This CDR3 has 13 amino acids. The DNA for the CDR3 is TGTGCCAGCAGTTCAGCCCGGGGTAACGAGCAGTACTTC. It yields the protein CASSSARGNEQYF.

This rearrangement joins TRBV7-3 to TRBJ1-1; 9 bases fit TRBD1. Germline V CDR1 and CDR2: SGHTA, FQGTGA. The CDR3 sequence is 13 residues long. The V gene end was trimmed by 4 bases and the J gene end by 12 bases; junction bases not matched to a gene: 9. The DNA for the CDR3 is TGTGCCAGCAGCTCTTCCGGGACAGGGTGGACTTTCTTT. Its translation: CASSSSGTGWTFF.

The chain carries TRBV4-3 and TRBJ1-3; D not certain. V was shortened by 0 bases and J by 14 bases, with 14 bases between the two germline ends. The CDR3 length is 13 residues. Germline V gene data show CDR1 as LGHNA and CDR2 as YSLEER. The CDR3 reads CASSQDGQAKVYF. The CDR3 region has the DNA TGCGCCAGCAGCCAAGATGGCCAGGCCAAGGTATATTTT.

CDR3 sequence: CSVEATELEAFF. The CDR3 DNA reads TGCAGCGTTGAAGCGACAGAACTCGAAGCTTTCTTT. The chain employs TRBV29-1 and TRBJ1-1; D is perhaps TRBD1 (5 bases). The CDR3 sequence is 12 residues long. The V end lost 1 base, the J end lost 8 bases, and 11 bases lay between the germline ends. Germline CDR1 is SQVTM and CDR2 is ANQGSEA. The full variable domain, its missing parts supplied by reference TRBV29-1 and TRBJ1-1, is SAVISQKPSRDICQRGTSLTIQCQVDSQVTMMFWYRQQPGQSLTLIATANQGSEATYESGFVIDKFPISRPNLTFSTLTVSNMSPEDSSIYLCSVEATELEAFFGQGTRLTVV.

This clone occurred once. The chain carries TRBV6-5 and TRBJ1-3; possible D gene TRBD1, 5 bases. Germline V gene data show CDR1 as MNHEY and CDR2 as SVGAGI. V lost 8 bases and J lost 2, with 13 bases in between. This CDR3 is built from 14 residues. The CDR3, as DNA: TGTGCCAGCGGGCAGGGTGGGACTGGAAACACCATATATTTT. As protein: CASGQGGTGNTIYF.

The chain carries TRBV19 and TRBJ1-6, with a possible D match to TRBD1 (6 bases). The CDR3 length is 14 residues. Deletions cut 1 base from V and 6 bases from J, with 7 bases between. The germline gives CDR1 LNHDA, CDR2 SQIVND (reference sequence). For the CDR3, the DNA is TGTGCCAGTAGTATAGGACAGGTTAATTCACCCCTCCACTTT. Protein product: CASSIGQVNSPLHF.

Only one count was recorded for this clone. The J gene is TRBJ1-1, the V gene TRBV7-3; D may be TRBD1 (6 bases). This CDR3 has 14 residues. The V gene's germline CDR1 is SGHTA and CDR2 FQGTGA. V gave up 3 bases and J gave up 3 bases, with 11 bases separating them. The CDR3 DNA is TGTGCCAGCAGCTTTCGACCAGGGGACACTGAAGCTTTCTTT. Amino acid sequence: CASSFRPGDTEAFF.

The CDR3 DNA sequence: TGTGCCAGTAGTATAGCACGGACAGGCCCGCTTGAAAAACTGTTTTTT. Amino acid sequence: CASSIARTGPLEKLFF. The gene calls are TRBV19 and TRBJ1-4; the match to TRBD1 covers 7 bases. The J segment lost 7 bases and the V segment lost 1 base, leaving 9 bases of the junction unmatched. The germline V gene encodes CDR1 LNHDA and CDR2 SQIVND (reference sequence). This CDR3 contains 16 residues.